This T cell receptor (beta chain) derives from a study of blood T cell repertoires in COVID-19 (dated by TCRdb to the early 2020s). With respect to the entire study: Samples from collaborators originated in the United States, Italy and Spain and spanned both the acute and convalescent phases of COVID-19. The prospective study material was composed of cDNA or gDNA derived from T cells, B-cell-depleted T cells, or PBMCs. The dataset comprised deeply sampled blood TCRbeta repertoires from subjects exposed to, actively infected with, or recovered from COVID-19. A freely available public database, intended as a resource for researchers studying the immune response to SARS-CoV-2, is where the repertoires were released. Samples were obtained from the ongoing ImmuneRACE study (first 160 participants) and from some 1,200 subjects provided by 6 global collaborators. Sample metadata almost always included a de-identified subject ID, COVID-19 status, age in years and sex. HLA class I and class II types, where available, came from metadata supplied by the sample provider rather than from assay-based typing.

A word on this clone: Its antigen is unknown. No base qualities exist here, and no much larger clone lies one base off it.

The study at large found these results: How much clinical and demographic metadata was included differed by source and by participant, and the metadata was provided uncurated.

Enrolling through a virtual design, the prospective study's participants ranged in age from roughly 18 to 100 years and lived across some 22 United States geographic areas. To assign participants to cohorts, the prospective study relied on clinical history that participants themselves reported in a screening survey and a study questionnaire. ImmuneRACE Cohort 3 recovered participants were defined by two consecutive negative NP/OP PCR tests, healthcare professional clearance, or symptom resolution. Each participant in the prospective study had whole blood, serum and a nasopharyngeal or oropharyngeal swab collected by mobile phlebotomists. Participants in the prospective study had the option to provide additional blood draws and questionnaires over a 2-month period. Blood samples from the prospective study were shipped frozen or at room temperature prior to DNA extraction. The germline V gene gives CDR1 as ENHRY and CDR2 as SYGVKD. Taken from cysteine to phenylalanine, the CDR3 has 16 residues. Only CDR3 DNA is held: 48 bases, read in frame from base 1. After removal of 2 bases from V and 4 bases from J, the junction retains 7 bases not matched to a gene.

TCRbeta CDR3 regions were amplified from genomic DNA using the immunoSEQ Assay, a bias-controlled multiplex PCR. Turning to the authors' computational methods: The number of nucleated cells in each sample was estimated by amplification of reference gene primers within the assay. To quantify the absolute abundance of each unique TCRbeta CDR3 rearrangement, sequence reads were collapsed and filtered. Productive Simpson clonality was computed per sample as the square root of Simpson's diversity index over productive rearrangements. Entries here come from immuneACCESS through TCRdb and include only in-frame sequences with V and J called. Some clones fail to appear in such tables; in the studies checked, an unresolved V gene covers under half of the shortfall, and the cause of the remainder is unknown. That table gives V, J and clone size, and the DNA gave D and trimming. The sample table lists about 130,000 clones, roughly 80% of them with a count of one. About 10% of the sample is held by the ten biggest clonotypes.

Sequenced material: PBMCs or T cells enriched from blood (not recorded which). This clonotype was obtained from a man aged 45-65 years who had recovered from COVID-19. The chain is made from TRBV10-3 and TRBJ2-5, and 10 junction bases match TRBD2. The DNA sequence is TGTGCCATCAGTGAGGCTAGCGGGGGAGTGGCAGAGACCCAGTACTTC. Translated, it gives CAISEASGGVAETQYF.